This T cell receptor (beta chain) derives from a study of cytomegalovirus exposure and HLA in healthy donors. Whole-study findings and limits: The study found most TCR sequences rare, yet found some public TCRs in many donors. A later analysis showed that HLA-associated TCR beta chains had undergone more clonal expansion than equally common others.

The CDR3 has 14 amino acids. The V gene end was trimmed by 6 bases and the J gene end by 7 bases; junction bases not matched to a gene: 9. CDR1 and CDR2 (germline): MNHNS, SASEGT. The PCR made use of 60 Vbeta and 13 Jbeta primers. Profiling relied on immunoSEQ multiplex PCR, and the TCRdb table lists in-frame clones only, not all of them. The data contain 150,000 to 200,000 clones, 55% to 80% of them singletons. This clone was detected a few times. Its antigen is undetermined. Healthy bone marrow donors formed the donor group. What was sequenced was PBMCs. This TCR came from a woman aged 18-29 years in good health and CMV-seropositive. The gene calls are TRBV6-1 and TRBJ2-7; 10 bases match TRBD1. For the CDR3, the DNA is TGTGCCAGCAGGACAGGGGGCAAAAAGGCTGAGCAGTACTTC. This encodes CASRTGGKKAEQYF.